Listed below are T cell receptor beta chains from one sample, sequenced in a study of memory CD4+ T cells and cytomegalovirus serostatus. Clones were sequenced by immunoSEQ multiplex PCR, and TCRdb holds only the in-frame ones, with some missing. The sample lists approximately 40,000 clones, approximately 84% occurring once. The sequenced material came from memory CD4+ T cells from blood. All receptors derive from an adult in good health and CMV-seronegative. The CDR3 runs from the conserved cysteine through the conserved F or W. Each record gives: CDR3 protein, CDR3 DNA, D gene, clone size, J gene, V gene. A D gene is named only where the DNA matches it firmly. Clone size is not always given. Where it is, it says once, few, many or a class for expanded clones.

CASSYSRGQGNSPLHF | TGTGCCAGCAGTTACTCAAGGGGACAGGGGAATTCACCCCTCCACTTT | TRBD1 | NA | TRBJ1-6 | TRBV6-5
CASSQEGYYGYTF | TGTGCCAGCAGCCAAGAGGGGTACTATGGCTACACCTTC | NA | NA | TRBJ1-2 | TRBV14
CASSRTENFYGYTF | TGTGCCAGCAGTCGGACGGAGAACTTCTATGGCTACACCTTC | NA | NA | TRBJ1-2 | TRBV6-5
CASSPGAGNTIYF | TGTGCCAGCAGCCCAGGGGCTGGAAACACCATATATTTT | NA | NA | TRBJ1-3 | TRBV7-6
CASSPEVSPYNEQFF | TGTGCCAGCTCACCAGAGGTATCGCCGTACAATGAGCAGTTCTTC | NA | NA | TRBJ2-1 | TRBV18
CASSPDRTEAFF | TGTGCCAGCTCACCGGACAGGACTGAAGCTTTCTTT | TRBD1 | few | TRBJ1-1 | TRBV18
CASSSPSGQLAALQETQYF | TGCGCCAGCAGCTCACCATCCGGACAATTAGCGGCGCTCCAAGAGACCCAGTACTTC | NA | few | TRBJ2-5 | TRBV5-1
CASSAKWDQPQHF | TGTGCCAGCAGTGCCAAATGGGACCAGCCCCAGCATTTT | NA | NA | TRBJ1-5 | TRBV2
CASRGGARFLQAFF | TGTGCCAGCAGAGGGGGGGCGCGGTTTTTACAGGCTTTCTTT | NA | NA | TRBJ1-1 | TRBV6-1
CASSYSSRGANTEAFF | TGTGCCAGCAGTTACTCGAGTAGGGGGGCAAACACTGAAGCTTTCTTT | NA | NA | TRBJ1-1 | TRBV6-5
CASRPIAGGITFTDTQYF | TGTGCCAGCAGACCTATAGCGGGGGGGATAACATTCACAGATACGCAGTATTTT | TRBD2 | NA | TRBJ2-3 | TRBV27
CASSSSSGGPTGKQYF | TGTGCCAGCAGCTCTTCTAGCGGGGGCCCTACTGGCAAGCAGTACTTC | TRBD2 | once | TRBJ2-7 | TRBV7-2
CASSFTQFSPSGYTF | TGTGCCAGCAGCTTTACCCAGTTTTCCCCTAGTGGCTACACCTTC | NA | NA | TRBJ1-2 | TRBV5-4
CASSEVDRSYGYTF | TGTGCCAGCAGTGAAGTTGACAGGTCCTATGGCTACACCTTC | NA | NA | TRBJ1-2 | TRBV6-1
CASSPTSGGANEQFF | TGTGCTAGCAGCCCCACTAGCGGGGGGGCAAATGAGCAGTTCTTC | TRBD2 | NA | TRBJ2-1 | TRBV7-7
CASSPPGGGRETQYF | TGTGCCAGCTCACCACCCGGCGGAGGGCGAGAGACCCAGTACTTC | NA | NA | TRBJ2-5 | TRBV18
CASSSLMLGGGNQPQHF | TGTGCCAGCAGCTCCCTAATGTTAGGGGGAGGCAATCAGCCCCAGCATTTT | NA | NA | TRBJ1-5 | TRBV5-6
CASSLNRFSGNTIYF | TGTGCCAGCAGCTTGAACAGATTCTCTGGAAACACCATATATTTT | NA | NA | TRBJ1-3 | TRBV5-6
CASSLTGNEQFF | TGTGCCAGCAGTTTAACGGGCAATGAGCAGTTCTTC | NA | few | TRBJ2-1 | TRBV28
CASSLKNTEAFF | TGTGCCAGCTCATTAAAGAACACTGAAGCTTTCTTT | NA | NA | TRBJ1-1 | TRBV18
CASSYSTGGPSYEQYF | TGTGCCAGCAGTTACTCGACTGGGGGGCCCTCCTACGAGCAGTACTTC | NA | NA | TRBJ2-7 | TRBV6-5
CASRDPGAFNYGYTF | TGTGCCAGTAGGGATCCAGGGGCTTTTAACTATGGCTACACCTTC | NA | NA | TRBJ1-2 | TRBV19
CASSADRGPLHF | TGTGCCAGCAGCGCGGACAGAGGGCCCCTCCACTTT | NA | few | TRBJ1-6 | TRBV6-1
CASTLGAISGYTF | TGTGCCAGCACCTTAGGGGCGATTAGTGGCTACACCTTC | NA | NA | TRBJ1-2 | TRBV28
CASSQGGVLTF | TGTGCCAGCAGTCAAGGGGGCGTCCTGACTTTC | NA | NA | TRBJ2-6 | TRBV2
CASSLGGANQPQHF | TGCGCCAGCAGCTTGGGGGGGGCCAATCAGCCCCAGCATTTT | NA | NA | TRBJ1-5 | TRBV5-1
CASSPRDRVYEQFF | TGTGCCAGCAGCCCCCGGGACAGGGTCTATGAGCAGTTCTTC | TRBD1 | NA | TRBJ2-1 | TRBV14
CASRAPTMNTEAFF | TGTGCCAGCAGAGCCCCGACCATGAACACTGAAGCTTTCTTT | NA | NA | TRBJ1-1 | TRBV6-5
CASSFGAGPSTDTQYF | TGTGCCAGCAGTTTTGGGGCGGGGCCGAGCACAGATACGCAGTATTTT | NA | NA | TRBJ2-3 | TRBV28
CASRGGVDEQFF | TGTGCCAGCAGGGGGGGTGTCGATGAGCAGTTCTTC | NA | NA | TRBJ2-1 | TRBV2
CASSRYDYTF | TGTGCCAGTAGTAGATACGACTACACCTTC | NA | NA | TRBJ1-2 | TRBV19
CASSQGLEFQYF | TGTGCCAGCAGCCAGGGCCTGGAATTTCAGTATTTT | NA | NA | TRBJ2-3 | TRBV5-4
CASSLQGSGGYTF | TGTGCCAGCAGCTTACAGGGTTCTGGTGGCTACACCTTC | NA | NA | TRBJ1-2 | TRBV5-6
CASSLRRSYEQYF | TGTGCCAGCAGTTTAAGGCGGTCCTACGAGCAGTACTTC | NA | NA | TRBJ2-7 | TRBV27
CASSLGVGGDEKLFF | TGTGCTAGCAGCTTAGGGGTCGGGGGCGATGAAAAACTGTTTTTT | NA | NA | TRBJ1-4 | TRBV7-7
CASTDRVRAFF | TGTGCCAGCACCGACAGGGTTCGGGCTTTCTTT | TRBD1 | NA | TRBJ1-1 | TRBV6-1